Here is one T cell receptor beta chain with its context. The source of the sample is a study of blood T cell repertoires in COVID-19. Study context: From T cells, B-cell-depleted T cells, or PBMCs came the material, which was cDNA or gDNA.

In the study's own analysis: Reference gene primers were amplified, and this amplification served to estimate nucleated cell counts. TCRdb keeps only in-frame clones here, not all; method: immunoSEQ multiplex PCR. That table supplies the V and J calls and clone size; D and trimming were determined from the DNA. The repertoire holds some 150,000 clones, 75% to 85% seen once, with over 10% in the top ten. CDR1 is LGHNA and CDR2 is YNFKEQ in the germline V gene. The CDR3 extends over 13 amino acids. Trimming removed 6 bases at V and 5 bases at J, with 14 bases between. The chain couples TRBV4-2 to TRBJ2-7; weak D call: TRBD2 (7 bases). The sample taken for sequencing was peripheral blood. This receptor was identified in a man between 60 and 70 years old with active or convalescent COVID-19. The CDR3 bases are TGTGCCAGCAGGGGAGGGGGGACTGACGAGCAGTACTTC. Its protein is CASRGGGTDEQYF.